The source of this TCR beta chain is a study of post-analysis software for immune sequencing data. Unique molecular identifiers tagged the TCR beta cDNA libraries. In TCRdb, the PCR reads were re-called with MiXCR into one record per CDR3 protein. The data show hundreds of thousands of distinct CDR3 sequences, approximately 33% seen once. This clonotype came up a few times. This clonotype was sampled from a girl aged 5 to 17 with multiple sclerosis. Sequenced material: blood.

The CDR3 coding sequence is TGCAGCGTTGACGGTGTGTGGAACACCCCGCCTTACACTGAAGCTTTCTTT. Its translation is CSVDGVWNTPPYTEAFF. This chain connects TRBV29-1 to TRBJ1-1, with D unclear. CDR1 is SQVTM and CDR2 is ANQGSEA in the germline V gene. V was cut by 3 bases and J by 3 bases, with 23 bases left in between. CDR3 size: 17 residues.